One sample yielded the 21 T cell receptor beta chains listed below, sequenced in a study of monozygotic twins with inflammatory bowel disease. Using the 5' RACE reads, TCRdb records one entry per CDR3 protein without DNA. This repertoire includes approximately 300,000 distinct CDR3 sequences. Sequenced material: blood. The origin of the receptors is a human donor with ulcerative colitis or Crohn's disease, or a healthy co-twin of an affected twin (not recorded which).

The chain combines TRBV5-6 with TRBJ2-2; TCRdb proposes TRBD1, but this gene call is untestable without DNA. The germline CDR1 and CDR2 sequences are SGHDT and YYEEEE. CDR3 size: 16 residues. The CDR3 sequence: CASNGAGTTITGELFF.

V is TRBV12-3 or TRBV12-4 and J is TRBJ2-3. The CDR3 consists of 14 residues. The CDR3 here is CASRTQTTPDTQYF.

Here the CDR3 reads CASSFGTAGEQYF. The V and J genes are TRBV12-3 or TRBV12-4 and TRBJ2-7; TCRdb names TRBD2, which stays unverified in the absence of DNA. This CDR3 is built from 13 residues.

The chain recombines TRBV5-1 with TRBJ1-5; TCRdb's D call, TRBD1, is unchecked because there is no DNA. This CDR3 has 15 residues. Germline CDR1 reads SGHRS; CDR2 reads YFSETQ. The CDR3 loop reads CASRMAGAEDQPQHF.

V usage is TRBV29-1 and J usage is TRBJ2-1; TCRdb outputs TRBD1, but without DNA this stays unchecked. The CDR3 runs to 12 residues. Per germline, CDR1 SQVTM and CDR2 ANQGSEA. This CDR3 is CSARTGNNEQFF.

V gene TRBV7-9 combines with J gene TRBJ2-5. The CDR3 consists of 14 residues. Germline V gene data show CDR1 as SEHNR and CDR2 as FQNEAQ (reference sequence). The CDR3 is CASSLEGIQETQYF.

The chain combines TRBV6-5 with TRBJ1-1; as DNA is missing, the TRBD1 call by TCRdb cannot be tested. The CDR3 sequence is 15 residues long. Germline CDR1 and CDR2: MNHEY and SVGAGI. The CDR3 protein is CASSYLRTGITEAFF.

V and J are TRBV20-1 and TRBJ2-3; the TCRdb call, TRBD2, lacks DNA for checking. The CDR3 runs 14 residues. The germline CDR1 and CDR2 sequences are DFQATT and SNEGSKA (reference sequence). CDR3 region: CSASRDLSTDTQYF.

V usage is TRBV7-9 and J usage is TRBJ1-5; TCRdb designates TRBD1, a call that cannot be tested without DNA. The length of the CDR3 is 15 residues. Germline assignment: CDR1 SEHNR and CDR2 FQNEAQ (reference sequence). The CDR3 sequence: CASSSWDGSNQPQHF.

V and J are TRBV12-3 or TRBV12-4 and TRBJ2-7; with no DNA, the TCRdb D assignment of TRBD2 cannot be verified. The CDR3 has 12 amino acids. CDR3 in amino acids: CASSLVALEQYF.

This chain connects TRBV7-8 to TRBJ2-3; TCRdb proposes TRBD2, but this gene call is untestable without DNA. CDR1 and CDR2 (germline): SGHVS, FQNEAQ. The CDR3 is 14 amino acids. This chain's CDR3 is CASTPGLGIDTQYF.

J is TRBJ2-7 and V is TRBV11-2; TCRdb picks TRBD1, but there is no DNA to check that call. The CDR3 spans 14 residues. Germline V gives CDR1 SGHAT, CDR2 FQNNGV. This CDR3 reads CASSHAGTIYEQYF.

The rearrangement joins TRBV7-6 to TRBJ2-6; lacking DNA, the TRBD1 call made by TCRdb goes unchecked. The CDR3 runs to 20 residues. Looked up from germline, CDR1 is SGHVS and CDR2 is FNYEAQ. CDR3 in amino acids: CASSLAGPGTGSSGANVLTF.

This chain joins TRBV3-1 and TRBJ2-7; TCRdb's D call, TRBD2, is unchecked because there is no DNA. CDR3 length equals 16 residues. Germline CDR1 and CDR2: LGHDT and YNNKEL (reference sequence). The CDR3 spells CASSPLTASGRYEQYF.

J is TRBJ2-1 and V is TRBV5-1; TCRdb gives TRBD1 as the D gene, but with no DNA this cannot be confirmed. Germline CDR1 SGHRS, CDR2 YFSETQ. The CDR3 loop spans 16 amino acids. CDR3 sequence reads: CASSLGAPPDYNEQFF.

CDR3 sequence: CASSSSGTYTGELFF. The chain couples TRBV28 to TRBJ2-2; TCRdb's assignment of TRBD2 cannot be checked, as there is no DNA. The CDR3 length is 15 residues. CDR1 is MDHEN and CDR2 is SYDVKM in the germline V gene.

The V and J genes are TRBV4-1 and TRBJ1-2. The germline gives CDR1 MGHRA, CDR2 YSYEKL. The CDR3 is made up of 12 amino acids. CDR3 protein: CASSQEGPNYTF.

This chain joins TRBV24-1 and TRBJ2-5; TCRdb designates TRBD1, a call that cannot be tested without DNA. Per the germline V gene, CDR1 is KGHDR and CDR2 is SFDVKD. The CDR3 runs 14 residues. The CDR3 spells CATSDHQGQETQYF.

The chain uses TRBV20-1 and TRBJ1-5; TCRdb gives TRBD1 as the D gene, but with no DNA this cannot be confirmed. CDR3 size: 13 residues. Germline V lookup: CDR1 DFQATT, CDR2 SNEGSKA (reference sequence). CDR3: CSATWGSNQPQHF.

The CDR3 spells CASSLWDGELFF. The V call is TRBV5-4, the J call TRBJ2-2. This CDR3 is 12 amino acids long. Germline V gives CDR1 SGHNT, CDR2 YYREEE (reference sequence). Drawing the rest from reference TRBV5-4 and TRBJ2-2, the complete variable domain is ETGVTQSPTHLIKTRGQQVTLRCSSQSGHNTVSWYQQALGQGPQFIFQYYREEENGRGNFPPRFSGLQFPNYSSELNVNALELDDSALYLCASSLWDGELFFGEGSRLTVL.

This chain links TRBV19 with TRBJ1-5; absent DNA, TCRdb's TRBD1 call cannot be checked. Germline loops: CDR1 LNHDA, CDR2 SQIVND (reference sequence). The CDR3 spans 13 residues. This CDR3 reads CATSDRSNQPQHF.